These 11 T cell receptor beta chains were sequenced from one sample in a study of T cell responses to AZD1222 COVID-19 vaccine. Repertoires were generated with immunoSEQ multiplex PCR, while TCRdb's copy carries only in-frame clones and drops some. The sample has more than 250,000 clones; approximately 95% are singletons. The material was peripheral blood, obtained on day 0 of AZD1222 vaccination. The receptor set was obtained from an adult in good health.

This chain links TRBV6-5 with TRBJ1-4, with 8 nucleotides matching TRBD1. The CDR3 runs to 16 residues. Germline V gives CDR1 MNHEY, CDR2 SVGAGI. Trimming removed 0 bases from V and 6 bases from J; junction bases left unmatched: 6. The CDR3 DNA is TGTGCCAGCAGTTACTCGCCTCAGGGGGCGGATGAAAAACTGTTTTTT. As protein: CASSYSPQGADEKLFF.

V is TRBV28 and J is TRBJ2-7; 12 bases match TRBD2. The germline CDR1 and CDR2 sequences are MDHEN and SYDVKM. V dropped 6 bases and J dropped 5; count of bases not matched to a gene: 8. The CDR3 spans 15 residues. The DNA for the CDR3 is TGTGCCAGCAGACATAGACTAGCGGGAGCTAACGAGCAGTACTTC. Encoded protein: CASRHRLAGANEQYF.

This clone was recorded only once. As DNA, the CDR3 is TGCGCCAGCAGCCAGGACCGAGGATCACCCCTCCACTTT. Its translation is CASSQDRGSPLHF. The chain recombines TRBV4-1 with TRBJ1-6, with unresolved D. The germline V gene has CDR1 MGHRA and CDR2 YSYEKL. V was shortened by 3 bases and J by 10 bases, with 10 bases between the two germline ends. The CDR3 is 13 amino acids.

In its sample, this clone was seen once. The chain links TRBV6-5 to TRBJ1-6; D is possibly TRBD1 (6 bases). There are 15 residues in the CDR3. Germline loops: CDR1 MNHEY, CDR2 SVGAGI. Between the trimmed V and J ends, which lost 6 bases and 5 bases, there was a span of 14 bases. The CDR3 spells CASSLQGGNNSPLHF. DNA for the CDR3: TGTGCCAGCAGCCTCCAAGGGGGTAATAATTCACCCCTCCACTTT.

V usage is TRBV5-1 and J usage is TRBJ2-3; unclear D gene. Germline assignment: CDR1 SGHRS and CDR2 YFSETQ. The CDR3 is 14 residues long. V was shortened by 5 bases and J by 4 bases, with 14 bases between the two germline ends. The CDR3, as DNA: TGCGCCAGCAGTAGGTCCAAGCCCCCAGATACGCAGTATTTT. Its translation: CASSRSKPPDTQYF. The full variable domain, with the rest looked up from reference TRBV5-1 and TRBJ2-3, is KAGVTQTPRYLIKTRGQQVTLSCSPISGHRSVSWYQQTPGQGLQFLFEYFSETQRNKGNFPGRFSGRQFSNSRSEMNVSTLELGDSALYLCASSRSKPPDTQYFGPGTRLTVL.

This clone was detected only a few times. This chain joins TRBV12-3 or TRBV12-4 and TRBJ2-5; D is possibly TRBD1 (5 bases). Trimming took 5 bases from V and 9 from J, leaving 13 bases between them. CDR3 length: 12 residues. The CDR3 region has the DNA TGTGCCAGCAGTGGGGCTACCGAGGCCCAGTACTTC. Protein: CASSGATEAQYF.

The CDR3 reads CASGSGTSGYEQYF. As DNA, the CDR3 is TGTGCTAGTGGTTCCGGGACTAGCGGGTACGAGCAGTACTTC. The gene calls are TRBV12-5 and TRBJ2-7; 12 nucleotides line up with TRBD2. This CDR3 region has 14 residues. Looked up from germline, CDR1 is LGHNT and CDR2 is FRNRAP. After removal of 4 bases from V and 4 bases from J, the junction contained 2 bases not matched to a gene.

This chain joins TRBV7-8 and TRBJ2-7, with 7 nucleotides matching TRBD1. Trimming took 4 bases from V and 2 from J; bases not matched to a gene: 5. CDR1 SGHVS and CDR2 FQNEAQ come from the germline V gene. The CDR3 contains 14 residues. CDR3 sequence reads: CASSSRQGTYEQYF. The CDR3, as DNA: TGTGCCAGCAGCTCACGACAGGGTACCTACGAGCAGTACTTC. The full variable domain, its missing parts supplied by reference TRBV7-8 and TRBJ2-7, is GAGVSQSPRYKVAKRGQDVALRCDPISGHVSLFWYQQALGQGPEFLTYFQNEAQLDKSGLPSDRFFAERPEGSVSTLKIQRTQQEDSAVYLCASSSRQGTYEQYFGPGTRLTVT.

The chain couples TRBV4-3 to TRBJ1-2; TRBD1 aligns across 7 bases. This CDR3 spans 17 amino acids. Trimming cost V 1 base and J 0 bases; bases outside gene matches: 8. CDR1 is LGHNA and CDR2 is YSLEER in the germline V gene. CDR3 nucleotide sequence: TGCGCCAGCAGCCAAGGGGCAGGGGGAACTTCTAACTATGGCTACACCTTC. It codes for CASSQGAGGTSNYGYTF.

A single count supports this clone. The chain carries TRBV11-2 and TRBJ2-1, with TRBD1 matching 7 bases. V lost 5 bases, J lost 3 bases, and 7 bases stayed unmatched. This CDR3 is built from 15 residues. CDR1 is SGHAT, CDR2 FQNNGV, per germline. The CDR3 sequence: CASSLPGTVYNEQFF. CDR3 sequence (DNA): TGTGCCAGCAGCCTACCCGGGACAGTCTACAATGAGCAGTTCTTC.

V gene TRBV12-3 or TRBV12-4 combines with J gene TRBJ1-1, with 8 bases fitting TRBD1. The CDR3 is 13 amino acids. Unmatched junction bases numbered 2, after V lost 3 bases and J lost 5 bases. This CDR3 reads CASSFRGRTEAFF. Written as DNA, the CDR3 is TGTGCCAGCAGTTTCAGGGGGCGAACTGAAGCTTTCTTT.